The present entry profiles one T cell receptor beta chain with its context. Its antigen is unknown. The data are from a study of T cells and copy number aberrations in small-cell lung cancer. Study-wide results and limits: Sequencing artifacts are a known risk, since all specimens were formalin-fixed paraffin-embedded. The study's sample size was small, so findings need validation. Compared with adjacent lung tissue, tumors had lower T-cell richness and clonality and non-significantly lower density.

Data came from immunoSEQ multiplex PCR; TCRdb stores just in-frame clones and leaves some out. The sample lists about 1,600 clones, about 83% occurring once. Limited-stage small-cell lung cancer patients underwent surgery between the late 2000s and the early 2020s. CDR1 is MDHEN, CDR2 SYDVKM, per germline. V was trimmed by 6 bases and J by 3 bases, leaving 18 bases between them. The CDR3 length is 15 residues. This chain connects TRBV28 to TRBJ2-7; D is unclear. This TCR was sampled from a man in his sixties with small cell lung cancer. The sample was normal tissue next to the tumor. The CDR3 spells CASSPPDGDNYEQYF. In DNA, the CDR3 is TGTGCCAGCAGCCCCCCGGACGGAGATAACTACGAGCAGTACTTC.